The 6 T cell receptor beta chains given below trace back to one sample, sequenced in a study of blood T cell repertoires in COVID-19. Profiling relied on immunoSEQ multiplex PCR, and the TCRdb table lists in-frame clones only, not all of them. There are a few hundred thousand clones in the sample; roughly 88% occur only once, and about 4.3% lies in the top ten. The sequenced material came from PBMCs or T cells enriched from blood (not recorded which). The receptors were sampled from a woman in her thirties who had recovered from COVID-19.

This clone was observed a few times. V gene TRBV27 combines with J gene TRBJ1-6, with a tentative D call TRBD1 (5 bases). The CDR3 consists of 14 residues. V was trimmed by 4 bases and J by 10 bases, leaving 14 bases between them. Germline lookup yields CDR1 MNHEY and CDR2 SMNVEV (reference sequence). DNA for the CDR3: TGTGCCAGCAGTTCCAGGGAATCAGGCTCACCCCTCCACTTT. It codes for CASSSRESGSPLHF.

The rearrangement links TRBV11-1 to TRBJ1-4; D remains unclear. Trimming shortened V by 8 bases and J by 4 bases, and 14 bases separated the two germline ends. Germline lookup yields CDR1 SGHAT and CDR2 FQDESV (reference sequence). This CDR3 contains 14 residues. CDR3 bases: TGTGCCAGCTCACCGGGAGGGCTTAATGAAAAACTGTTTTTT. Translating it yields CASSPGGLNEKLFF.

In DNA form, the CDR3 reads TGTGCCAGCAGTTACTCGTCCAGCTTCACAGATGGCTACACCTTC. As protein: CASSYSSSFTDGYTF. The chain has TRBV6-5 and TRBJ1-2; D ambiguous. The CDR3 is 15 residues long. The V and J ends lost 0 bases and 6 bases respectively, with 14 bases between them. Germline V gives CDR1 MNHEY, CDR2 SVGAGI.

This clone occurred a few times. J is TRBJ2-1 and V is TRBV5-1; the match to TRBD1 covers 8 bases. The CDR3 extends over 16 amino acids. The V gene's germline CDR1 is SGHRS and CDR2 YFSETQ. V trimming: 4 bases; J trimming: 5 bases; junction bases outside the gene matches: 11. The CDR3 sequence: CASSIRTGRSNNEQFF. The CDR3 nucleotides are TGCGCCAGCAGCATCAGGACAGGGCGAAGTAACAATGAGCAGTTCTTC.

A remark on this clone: This sample also contains other DNA sequences that code for the same CDR3. The CDR3 DNA is TGTGCCAGCAGCCAGGGAGGGGGTTCCTATGGCTACACCTTC. Translated: CASSQGGGSYGYTF. The rearrangement joins TRBV3-1 (or the pseudogene TRBV3-2) to TRBJ1-2; tentative D call: TRBD1 (6 bases). The CDR3 spans 14 residues. CDR1 is LGHDT and CDR2 is YNNKEL in the germline V gene (reference sequence). The ends were cut back, 3 bases at V and 4 bases at J, with 12 bases in the middle.

The rearrangement joins TRBV5-6 to TRBJ2-5; TRBD2 aligns across 10 bases. Unmatched junction bases numbered 8, after V lost 1 base and J lost 8 bases. The CDR3 is 15 residues long. The germline V gene has CDR1 SGHDT and CDR2 YYEEEE. DNA of the CDR3: TGTGCCAGCAGCTTGACAACGAGCGGGAGGGCCACCCAGTACTTC. Its translation: CASSLTTSGRATQYF.